Listed below are T cell receptor beta chains from one sample, sequenced in a study of T cell repertoires in cytomegalovirus infection. TCRdb reprocessed the reads via MiXCR and lists one record per CDR3 protein. This table holds 340,000 or so distinct CDR3 sequences, more than 20% found once. These TCRs are of unknown antigen specificity. This sample comprised cultured PBMCs, obtained from culture after CMV antigen stimulation. The receptors shown here come from a human donor in good health (CMV status not recorded). Some clones in this sample may be carry-over from other donors' samples. The CDR3 runs from the conserved cysteine through the conserved F or W. A D gene is named only where the DNA matches it firmly. The size entry is marked missing in some rows and otherwise reads once, few, many or a size class.

clone_size,d_call,j_call,v_call,cdr3_aa,cdr3_nt
.,.,TRBJ2-3,TRBV5-1,CASSLTGYDTDTQYF,TGCGCCAGCAGCTTGACCGGGTATGACACAGATACGCAGTATTTT
few,.,TRBJ1-4,TRBV20-1,CSAPGTTNEKLFF,TGCAGTGCCCCCGGGACAACAAATGAAAAACTGTTTTTT
.,TRBD1,TRBJ2-5,TRBV19,CASTIGTGGKTQYF,TGTGCCAGTACCATCGGGACAGGGGGAAAGACCCAGTACTTC
.,TRBD2,TRBJ2-7,TRBV5-1,CASSSGLAGIIYEQYF,TGCGCCAGCAGCTCGGGACTAGCGGGTATCATCTACGAGCAGTACTTC
.,.,TRBJ2-1,TRBV9,CASSVPTSGLGQSSYNEQFF,TGTGCCAGCAGCGTCCCCACATCAGGGCTAGGCCAGAGCTCCTACAATGAGCAGTTCTTC
.,TRBD1,TRBJ1-3,TRBV5-4,CASSTNRGPGNTIYF,TGTGCCAGCAGCACTAACAGGGGGCCCGGAAACACCATATATTTT
many,.,TRBJ1-5,TRBV7-2,CASSPERGNSNQPQHF,TGTGCCAGCAGCCCCGAGAGGGGCAATAGCAATCAGCCCCAGCATTTT
.,.,TRBJ2-5,TRBV5-6,CASSLNRVSTQYF,TGTGCCAGCAGCTTGAATCGGGTTTCGACCCAGTACTTC
many,TRBD1,TRBJ2-6,TRBV7-8,CASSARDRGLAGANVLTF,TGTGCCAGCAGCGCACGGGACAGGGGGCTTGCTGGGGCCAACGTCCTGACTTTC
.,TRBD2,TRBJ2-1,TRBV7-9,CASSPSGRARNEQFF,TGTGCCAGCAGTCCTAGCGGGAGGGCCAGGAATGAGCAGTTCTTC
many,.,TRBJ2-5,TRBV12-3/TRBV12-4,CASSWTAQEETQYF,TGTGCCAGCAGTTGGACAGCCCAGGAGGAGACCCAGTACTTC
many,.,TRBJ2-5,TRBV10-3,CAIKHRDRETQYF,TGTGCCATCAAGCACAGGGACCGAGAGACCCAGTACTTC
many,.,TRBJ1-5,TRBV12-5,CASGLILGPTNNQPQHF,TGTGCTAGTGGTTTGATTCTGGGTCCTACGAACAATCAGCCCCAGCATTTT
few,TRBD2,TRBJ2-3,TRBV18,CASSPLGLAGGSGATDTQYF,TGTGCCAGCTCACCCCTTGGACTAGCGGGAGGAAGTGGGGCCACAGATACGCAGTATTTT
many,TRBD1,TRBJ1-5,TRBV7-2,CASSSWTGSNQPQHF,TGTGCCAGCAGCTCCTGGACAGGGAGCAATCAGCCCCAGCATTTT
few,TRBD2,TRBJ2-1,TRBV2,CASRQLAGGPNEQFF,TGTGCCAGCAGACAACTAGCGGGAGGGCCAAATGAGCAGTTCTTC
few,TRBD2,TRBJ2-7,TRBV10-3,CAISTGLAGGSRVQQYF,TGTGCCATCAGTACCGGACTAGCGGGAGGTTCTAGGGTACAGCAGTACTTC
many,.,TRBJ2-1,TRBV7-2,CASSLPAGYEQFF,TGTGCCAGCAGCCTACCCGCTGGGTATGAGCAGTTCTTC
.,.,TRBJ1-5,TRBV11-2,CASSRGSVRDQPQHF,TGTGCCAGCAGCCGAGGGTCAGTTCGAGATCAGCCCCAGCATTTT
many,TRBD1,TRBJ2-7,TRBV7-8,CASSSGQGTYEQYF,TGTGCCAGCAGCTCCGGACAGGGGACTTACGAGCAGTACTTC
.,.,TRBJ2-2,TRBV12-3/TRBV12-4,CASSNQFTGELFF,TGTGCCAGCAGCAACCAGTTCACCGGGGAGCTGTTTTTT
few,TRBD1,TRBJ1-1,TRBV29-1,CSAGQGTGNTEAFF,TGCAGCGCCGGACAGGGGACGGGGAACACTGAAGCTTTCTTT
many,.,TRBJ1-1,TRBV7-2,CASSTGMNTEAFF,TGTGCCAGCAGTACAGGGATGAACACTGAAGCTTTCTTT
.,.,TRBJ2-4,TRBV19,CASSHRVVAKNIQYF,TGTGCCAGTAGTCATCGGGTAGTAGCCAAAAACATTCAGTACTTC
many,.,TRBJ2-2,TRBV6-1,CASQGFTGELFF,TGTGCCAGTCAGGGATTCACCGGGGAGCTGTTTTTT
many,.,TRBJ2-1,TRBV7-2,CASTPSSAGDNEQFF,TGTGCCAGCACACCCTCCTCGGCAGGTGACAATGAGCAGTTCTTC
few,TRBD2,TRBJ2-3,TRBV9,CASSPMGLAGLTDTQYF,TGTGCCAGCAGCCCGATGGGGCTAGCGGGACTCACAGATACGCAGTATTTT
few,.,TRBJ2-1,TRBV19,CATRDGSYNEQFF,TGTGCCACCCGGGACGGTTCCTACAATGAGCAGTTCTTC
many,.,TRBJ2-2,TRBV7-2,CASSLGRAWNTGELFF,TGTGCCAGCAGCTTAGGGCGGGCTTGGAACACCGGGGAGCTGTTTTTT
.,TRBD2,TRBJ2-1,TRBV20-1,CSAGLVGNNEQFF,TGCAGTGCAGGACTAGTAGGTAACAATGAGCAGTTCTTC
many,TRBD1,TRBJ2-1,TRBV7-2,CASSRDRGLYEQFF,TGTGCCAGCAGCCGGGACAGGGGGCTATATGAGCAGTTCTTC
.,.,TRBJ1-6,TRBV7-9,CASSMINSPLHF,TGTGCCAGCAGCATGATTAATTCACCCCTCCACTTT
few,.,TRBJ2-7,TRBV7-8,CASRGGYEQYF,TGTGCCAGCAGAGGCGGCTACGAGCAGTACTTC
.,.,TRBJ1-3,TRBV5-1,CASSGDGNTIYF,TGCGCCAGCTCAGGGGATGGAAACACCATATATTTT
.,.,TRBJ2-5,TRBV6-2/TRBV6-3,CASSYGGPETQYF,TGTGCCAGCAGTTATGGGGGACCAGAGACCCAGTACTTC
few,TRBD1,TRBJ2-7,TRBV12-5,CASGLTTGGRSYEQYF,TGTGCTAGTGGTTTGACCACAGGGGGCCGCTCCTACGAGCAGTACTTC
few,TRBD1,TRBJ1-5,TRBV6-6,CASSNTKTLSKTGGDQPQHF,TGTGCCAGCAGTAACACAAAAACCCTCTCTAAGACAGGGGGCGATCAGCCCCAGCATTTT
many,.,TRBJ1-6,TRBV6-5,CASSYSIAYNSPLHF,TGTGCCAGCAGTTACTCGATCGCGTATAATTCACCCCTCCACTTT
many,TRBD2,TRBJ2-2,TRBV7-2,CASSYPGLRTGELFF,TGTGCCAGCAGCTACCCGGGACTACGGACCGGGGAGCTGTTTTTT
few,.,TRBJ2-5,TRBV4-3,CASSQDLHLETQYF,TGCGCCAGCAGCCAAGATCTCCACCTAGAGACCCAGTACTTC